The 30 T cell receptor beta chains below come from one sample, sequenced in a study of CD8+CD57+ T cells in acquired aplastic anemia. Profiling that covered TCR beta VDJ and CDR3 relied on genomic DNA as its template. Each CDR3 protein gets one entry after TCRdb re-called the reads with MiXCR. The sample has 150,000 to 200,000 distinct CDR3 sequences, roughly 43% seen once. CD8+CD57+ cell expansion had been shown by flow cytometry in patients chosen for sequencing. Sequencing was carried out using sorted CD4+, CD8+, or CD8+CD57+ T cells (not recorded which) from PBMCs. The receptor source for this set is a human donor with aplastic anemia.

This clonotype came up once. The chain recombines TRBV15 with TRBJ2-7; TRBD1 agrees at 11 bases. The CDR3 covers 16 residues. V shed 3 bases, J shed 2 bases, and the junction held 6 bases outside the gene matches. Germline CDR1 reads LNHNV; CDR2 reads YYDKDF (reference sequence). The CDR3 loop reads CATSRDRGRSTYEQYF. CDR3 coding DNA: TGTGCCACCAGCAGGGACAGGGGGCGATCAACCTACGAGCAGTACTTC. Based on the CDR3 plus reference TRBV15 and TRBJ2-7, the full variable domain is DAMVIQNPRYQVTQFGKPVTLSCSQTLNHNVMYWYQQKSSQAPKLLFHYYDKDFNNEADTPDNFQSRRPNTSFCFLDIRSPGLGDTAMYLCATSRDRGRSTYEQYFGPGTRLTVT.

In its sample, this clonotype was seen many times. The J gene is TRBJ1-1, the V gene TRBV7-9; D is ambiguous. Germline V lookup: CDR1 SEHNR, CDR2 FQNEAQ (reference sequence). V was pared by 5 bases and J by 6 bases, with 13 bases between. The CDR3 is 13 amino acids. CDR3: CASSLSGKAEAFF. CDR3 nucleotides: TGTGCCAGCAGCCTTTCCGGGAAAGCTGAAGCTTTCTTT.

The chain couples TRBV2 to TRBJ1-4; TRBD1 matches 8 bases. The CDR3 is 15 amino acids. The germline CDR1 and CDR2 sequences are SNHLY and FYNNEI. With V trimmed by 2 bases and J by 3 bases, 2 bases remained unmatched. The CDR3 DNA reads TGTGCCAGCAGTGAATCGACAGGGGCTAATGAAAAACTGTTTTTT. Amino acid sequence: CASSESTGANEKLFF.

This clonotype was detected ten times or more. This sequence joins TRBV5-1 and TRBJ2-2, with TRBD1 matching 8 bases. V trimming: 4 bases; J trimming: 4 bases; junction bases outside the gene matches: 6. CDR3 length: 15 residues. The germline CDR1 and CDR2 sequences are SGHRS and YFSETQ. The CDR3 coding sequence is TGCGCCAGCAGCATGGGACAGGCAACCACCGGGGAGCTGTTTTTT. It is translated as CASSMGQATTGELFF.

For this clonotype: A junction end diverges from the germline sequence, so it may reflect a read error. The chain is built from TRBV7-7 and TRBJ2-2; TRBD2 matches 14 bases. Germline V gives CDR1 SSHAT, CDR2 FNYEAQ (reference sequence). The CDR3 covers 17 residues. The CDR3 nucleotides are TGTGCTAGCAGCCCGACTAGCGGGAGGGCCGAGGTCGGGGAGCTGTTTTTT. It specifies CASSPTSGRAEVGELFF.

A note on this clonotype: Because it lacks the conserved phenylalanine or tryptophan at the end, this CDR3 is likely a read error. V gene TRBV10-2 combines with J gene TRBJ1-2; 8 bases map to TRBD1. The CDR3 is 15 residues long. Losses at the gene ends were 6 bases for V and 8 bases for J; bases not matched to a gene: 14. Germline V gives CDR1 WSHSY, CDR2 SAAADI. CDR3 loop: CASSPDLDRGGGYTS. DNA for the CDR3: TGCGCCAGCAGCCCGGACCTAGACAGGGGAGGCGGCTACACCTCC.

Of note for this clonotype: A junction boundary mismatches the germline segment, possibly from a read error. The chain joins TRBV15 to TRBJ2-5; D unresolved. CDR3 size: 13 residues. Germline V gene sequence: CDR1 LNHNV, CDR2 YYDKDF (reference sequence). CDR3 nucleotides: TGTGCCACCAGCCTTGGGCTCCAAGGGACCCAGTACTTC. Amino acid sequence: CATSLGLQGTQYF.

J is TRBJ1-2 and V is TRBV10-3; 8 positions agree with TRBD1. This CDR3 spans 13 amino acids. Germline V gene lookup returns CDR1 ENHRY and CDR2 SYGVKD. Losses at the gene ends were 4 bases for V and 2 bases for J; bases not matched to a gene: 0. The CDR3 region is CAISGTGNYGYTF. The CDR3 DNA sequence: TGTGCCATCAGTGGGACAGGGAACTATGGCTACACCTTC.

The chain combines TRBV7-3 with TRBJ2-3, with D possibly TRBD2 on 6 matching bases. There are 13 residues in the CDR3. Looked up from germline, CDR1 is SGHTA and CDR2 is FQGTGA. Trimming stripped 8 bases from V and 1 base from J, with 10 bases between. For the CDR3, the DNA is TGTGCCAGCCGGGGCGGGGGCACAGATACGCAGTATTTT. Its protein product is CASRGGGTDTQYF.

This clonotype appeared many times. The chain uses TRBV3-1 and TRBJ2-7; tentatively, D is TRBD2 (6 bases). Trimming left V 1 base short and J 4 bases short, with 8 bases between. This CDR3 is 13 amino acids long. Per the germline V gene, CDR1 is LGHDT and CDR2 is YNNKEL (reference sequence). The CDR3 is CASSQAGVYEQYF. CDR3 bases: TGTGCCAGCAGCCAAGCGGGAGTGTACGAGCAGTACTTC.

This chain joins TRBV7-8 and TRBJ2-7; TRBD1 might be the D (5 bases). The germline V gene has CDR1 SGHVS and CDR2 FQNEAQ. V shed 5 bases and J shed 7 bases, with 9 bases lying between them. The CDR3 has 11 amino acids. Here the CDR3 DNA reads TGTGCCAGCAGCAACAAGGGGGAGCAGTACTTC. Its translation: CASSNKGEQYF.

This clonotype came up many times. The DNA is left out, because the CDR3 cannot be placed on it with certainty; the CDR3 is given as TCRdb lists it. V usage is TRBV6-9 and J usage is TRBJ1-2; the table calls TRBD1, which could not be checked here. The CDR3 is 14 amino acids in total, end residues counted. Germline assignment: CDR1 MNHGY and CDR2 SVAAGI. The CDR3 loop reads CASSSSTRDGSYTF.

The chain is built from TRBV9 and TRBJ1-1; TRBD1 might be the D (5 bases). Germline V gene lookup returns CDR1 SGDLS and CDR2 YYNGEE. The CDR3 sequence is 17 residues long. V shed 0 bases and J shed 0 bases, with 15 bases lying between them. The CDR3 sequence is CASSVGQILSMNTEAFF. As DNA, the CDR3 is TGTGCCAGCAGCGTAGGACAGATACTTTCCATGAACACTGAAGCTTTCTTT.

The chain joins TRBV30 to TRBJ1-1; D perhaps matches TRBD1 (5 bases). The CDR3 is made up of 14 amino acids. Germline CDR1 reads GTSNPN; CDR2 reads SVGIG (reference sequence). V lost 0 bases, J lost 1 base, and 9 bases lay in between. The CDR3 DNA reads TGTGCCTGGAGTGTAAATCAGGGGAACACTGAAGCTTTCTTT. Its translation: CAWSVNQGNTEAFF.

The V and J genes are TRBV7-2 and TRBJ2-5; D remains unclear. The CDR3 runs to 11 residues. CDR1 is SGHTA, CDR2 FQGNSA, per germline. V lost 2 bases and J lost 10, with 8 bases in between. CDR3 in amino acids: CASSLSGRQYF. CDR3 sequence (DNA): TGTGCCAGCAGCTTATCCGGGCGCCAGTACTTC.

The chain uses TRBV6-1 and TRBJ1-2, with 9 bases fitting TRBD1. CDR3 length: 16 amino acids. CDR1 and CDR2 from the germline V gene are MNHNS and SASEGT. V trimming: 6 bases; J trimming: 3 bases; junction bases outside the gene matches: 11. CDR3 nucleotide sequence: TGTGCCAGCAGCTCCATACAGGGGGCGAGCGACTATGGCTACACCTTC. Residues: CASSSIQGASDYGYTF.

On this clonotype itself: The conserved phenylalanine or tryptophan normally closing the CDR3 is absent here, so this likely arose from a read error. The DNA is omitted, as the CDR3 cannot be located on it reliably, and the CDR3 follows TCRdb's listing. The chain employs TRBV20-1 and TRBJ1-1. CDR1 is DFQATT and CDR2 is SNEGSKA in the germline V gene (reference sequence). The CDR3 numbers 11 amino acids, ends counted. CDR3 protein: CSARDQTEAFS.

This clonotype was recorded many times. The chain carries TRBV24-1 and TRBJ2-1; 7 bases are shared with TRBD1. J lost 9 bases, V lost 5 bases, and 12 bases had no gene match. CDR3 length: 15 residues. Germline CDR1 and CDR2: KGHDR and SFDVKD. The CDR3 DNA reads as TGTGCCACCAGTGCAACAGGGGCCCCCGGATCTGAGCAGTTCTTC. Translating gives CATSATGAPGSEQFF.

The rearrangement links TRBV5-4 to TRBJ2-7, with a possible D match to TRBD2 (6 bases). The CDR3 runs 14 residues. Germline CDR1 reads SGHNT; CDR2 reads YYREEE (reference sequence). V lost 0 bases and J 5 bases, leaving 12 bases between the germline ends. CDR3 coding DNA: TGTGCCAGCAGCTTGGACGGCGGGGTGGACGAGCAGTACTTC. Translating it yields CASSLDGGVDEQYF.

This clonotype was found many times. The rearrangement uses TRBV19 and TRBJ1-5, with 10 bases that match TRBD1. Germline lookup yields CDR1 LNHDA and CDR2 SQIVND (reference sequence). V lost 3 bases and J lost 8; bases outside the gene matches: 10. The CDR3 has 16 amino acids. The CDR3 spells CASSIQDRGNWEPQHF. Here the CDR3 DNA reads TGTGCCAGTAGTATCCAGGACAGGGGGAATTGGGAGCCCCAGCATTTT.

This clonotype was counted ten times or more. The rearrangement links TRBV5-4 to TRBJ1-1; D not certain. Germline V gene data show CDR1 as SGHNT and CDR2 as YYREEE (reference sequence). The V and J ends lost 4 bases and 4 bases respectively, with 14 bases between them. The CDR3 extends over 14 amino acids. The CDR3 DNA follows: TGTGCCAGCAGCCTCCCCGGGATTGGCACTGAAGCTTTCTTT. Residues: CASSLPGIGTEAFF.

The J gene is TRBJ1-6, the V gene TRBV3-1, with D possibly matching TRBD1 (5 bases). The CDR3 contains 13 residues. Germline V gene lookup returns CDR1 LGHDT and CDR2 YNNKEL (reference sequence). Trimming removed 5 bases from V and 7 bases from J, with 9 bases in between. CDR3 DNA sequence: TGTGCCAGCAGCTTTCGGGACAATTCACCCCTCCACTTT. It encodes CASSFRDNSPLHF.

CDR3 sequence: CASSSRRRGLYEQYF. CDR3 coding DNA: TGTGCCAGCAGTTCAAGGCGTAGGGGGCTCTACGAGCAGTACTTC. The genes are TRBV28 and TRBJ2-7; 7 bases fit TRBD1. This CDR3 region has 15 residues. The germline V gene has CDR1 MDHEN and CDR2 SYDVKM. V was clipped by 4 bases and J by 3 bases; unmatched bases: 9.

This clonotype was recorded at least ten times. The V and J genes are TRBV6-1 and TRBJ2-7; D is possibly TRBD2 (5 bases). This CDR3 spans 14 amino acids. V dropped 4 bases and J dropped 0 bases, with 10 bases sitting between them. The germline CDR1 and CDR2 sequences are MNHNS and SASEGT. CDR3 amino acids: CASSGSGSSYEQYF. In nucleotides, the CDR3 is TGTGCCAGCAGTGGGTCTGGGAGCTCCTACGAGCAGTACTTC.

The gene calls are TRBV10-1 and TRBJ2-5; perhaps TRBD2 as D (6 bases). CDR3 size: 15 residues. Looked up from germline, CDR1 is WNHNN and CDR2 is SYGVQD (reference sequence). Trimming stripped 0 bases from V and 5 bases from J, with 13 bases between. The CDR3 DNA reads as TGCGCCAGCAGTGAGTCTGCCGGGGGTAGGGAGACCCAGTACTTC. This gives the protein CASSESAGGRETQYF.

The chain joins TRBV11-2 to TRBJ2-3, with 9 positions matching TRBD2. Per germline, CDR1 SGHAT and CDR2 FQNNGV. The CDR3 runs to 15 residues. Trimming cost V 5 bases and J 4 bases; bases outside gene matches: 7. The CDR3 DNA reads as TGTGCCAGCAGCGGAGGGTCTAGCGGGGCAGATACGCAGTATTTT. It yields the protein CASSGGSSGADTQYF.

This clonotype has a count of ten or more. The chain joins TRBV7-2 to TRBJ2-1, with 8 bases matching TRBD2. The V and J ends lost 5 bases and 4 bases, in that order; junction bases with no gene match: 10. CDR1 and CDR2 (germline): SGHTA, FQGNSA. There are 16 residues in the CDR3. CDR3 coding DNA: TGTGCCAGCAGCGGAGGGTCTAGCGGGTATTACAATGAGCAGTTCTTC. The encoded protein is CASSGGSSGYYNEQFF.

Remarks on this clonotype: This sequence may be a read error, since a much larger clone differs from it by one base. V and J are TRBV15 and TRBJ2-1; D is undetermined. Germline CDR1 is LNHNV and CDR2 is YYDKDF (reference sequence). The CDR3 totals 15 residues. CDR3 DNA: TGTGTCACCAGCGCCCCGCCCATGGGCAACAATGAGCAGTTCTTC. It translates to CVTSAPPMGNNEQFF.

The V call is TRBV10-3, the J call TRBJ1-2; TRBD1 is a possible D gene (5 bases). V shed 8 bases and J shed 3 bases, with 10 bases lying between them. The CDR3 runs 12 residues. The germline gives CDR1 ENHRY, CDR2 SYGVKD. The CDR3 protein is CAIPQVYYGYTF. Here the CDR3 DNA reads TGTGCCATCCCACAGGTGTACTATGGCTACACCTTC.

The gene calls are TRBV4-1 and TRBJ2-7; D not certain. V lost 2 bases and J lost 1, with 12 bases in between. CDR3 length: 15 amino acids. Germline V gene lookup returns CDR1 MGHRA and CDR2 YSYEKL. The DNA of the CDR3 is TGCGCCAGCAGCCAAAGCCAAGACGGATCCTACGAGCAGTACTTC. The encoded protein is CASSQSQDGSYEQYF.